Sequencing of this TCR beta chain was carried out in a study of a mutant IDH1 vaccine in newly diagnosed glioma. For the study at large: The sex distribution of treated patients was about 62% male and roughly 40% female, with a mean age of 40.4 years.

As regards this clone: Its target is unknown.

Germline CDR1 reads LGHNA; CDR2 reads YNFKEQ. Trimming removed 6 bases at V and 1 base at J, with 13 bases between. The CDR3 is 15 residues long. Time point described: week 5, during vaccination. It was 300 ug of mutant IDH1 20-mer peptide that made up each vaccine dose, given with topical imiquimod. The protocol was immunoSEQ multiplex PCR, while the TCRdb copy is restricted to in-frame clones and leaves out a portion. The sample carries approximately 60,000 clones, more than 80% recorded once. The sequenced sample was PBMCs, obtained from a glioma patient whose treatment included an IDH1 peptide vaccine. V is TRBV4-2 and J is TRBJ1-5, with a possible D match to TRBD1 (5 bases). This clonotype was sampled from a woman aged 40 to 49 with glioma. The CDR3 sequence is CASSPLQGSNQPQHF. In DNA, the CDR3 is TGTGCCAGCAGTCCTCTTCAGGGAAGCAATCAGCCCCAGCATTTT.